This TCR beta chain was sequenced during a study of shared clonotypes between healthy human individuals. In the original analysis: From ImmunoSEQ came sequences covering only the junction and carrying no quality scores, so filtering differed. Produced via immunoSEQ multiplex PCR; TCRdb's table is partial and in-frame only. V and J calls and clone size follow that table, whereas D and trimming were derived from the DNA. This repertoire shows 110,000 or so clones, around two thirds found once; its top ten account for just under 25%. V was clipped by 3 bases and J by 4 bases; unmatched bases: 9. Germline V gene sequence: CDR1 SEHNR, CDR2 FQNEAQ (reference sequence). The CDR3 length is 17 residues.

The source is a woman younger than 45 in good health. The chain is built from TRBV7-9 and TRBJ2-2; 9 bases are shared with TRBD1. Material for sequencing was memory CD8+ T cells sorted from blood. Subset specified: CD45RO+ cells pooled with CCR7-negative TemRA cells. The CDR3 DNA reads TGTGCCAGCAGCTTCGTGGCGGGACAGGGCCTCACCGGGGAGCTGTTTTTT. It is translated as CASSFVAGQGLTGELFF. Full variable domain (remainder filled in from reference TRBV7-9 and TRBJ2-2): DTGVSQNPRHKITKRGQNVTFRCDPISEHNRLYWYRQTLGQGPEFLTYFQNEAQLEKSRLLSDRFSAERPKGSFSTLEIQRTEQGDSAMYLCASSFVAGQGLTGELFFGEGSRLTVL.